Below, one T cell receptor (beta chain) is given with its context. Its binding antigen is unknown. The record has no base qualities; no much larger clone is one base away. The source of the sample is a study of T cells in Graves' hyperthyroidism and ophthalmopathy (dated by TCRdb to the late 2010s). Broadly, across the study: A discovery cohort of about 96 patients, roughly 45 with Graves' ophthalmopathy and 57 with stable Graves' hyperthyroidism, was used to find distinguishing TCR V-J signatures. The 100 discovery patients were divided at random into training and test sets in a 7:3 ratio. The study also compared thyroid tissue and blood T-cell repertoires from five or six Graves' hyperthyroidism patients. The paper reports TCR Vbeta CDR3 sequencing of 130 to 150 peripheral blood samples: some 44 ophthalmopathy, under 80 hyperthyroidism and around 17 progressor patients. Once sampling was done, hyperthyroidism patients were given methimazole at a starting dose of 30 mg daily, whereas ophthalmopathy patients were given high-dose intravenous methylprednisolone. Prospective prediction of ophthalmopathy was tested in an independent validation cohort consisting of about 20 hyperthyroidism patients and approximately 16 patients who later progressed to ophthalmopathy.

Amplification of TCR beta CDR3 regions was carried out from RNA transcripts. The TCR CDR3 was subjected to a first round of RT-PCR using the HTBI primer set and the Qiagen OneStep RT-PCR kit. Libraries were constructed in a second round of multiplex PCR, after which size selection and purification were carried out. Libraries were sequenced paired-end with 100 bp reads on an Illumina HiSeq2000. Turning to the authors' computational methods: SOAPnuke was used to process the raw data, with reads discarded if the reads contained adapters or uncalled bases, had a mean Phred below 15, or lacked an exact constant-primer or identifier match. COPE v1.2.5 was used to merge high-quality paired reads, and clonotypes were defined as unique nucleotide sequences. MiTCR v1.1 was used to align clonotypes to the IMGT TRBV, TRBD and TRBJ reference segments. Only V-J combinations with frequency above 0.0001, covering about 99% of repertoires, were analysed. The TCS score was defined as F50 (clonal expansion) divided by E x V (chaos), with BLOSUM62-based TCRdist calculated between CDR3 peptides within each V-J. Welch's t-statistics and random forest reduced approximately 520 V-J features to 13, which were used in a naive Bayes classifier (R e1071). The similarity between thyroid and blood repertoires was quantified using the Morisita-Horn index. The public reads were reprocessed in TCRdb via fastp at Q25 and MiXCR, keeping in-frame beta chains. Entries are consolidated by CDR3 protein sequence, retaining the most common genes and DNA. In this record, the V and J calls reflect TCRdb's handling and not the investigators' own analysis. The sample data list about 700,000 distinct CDR3 sequences, and 45% of these were observed just once. The ten largest clones add up to 7% to 7.5% of the sample.

Exclusion was applied to patients with uncontrolled infections, other autoimmune diseases, pregnancy or lactation. Diagnoses relied on clinical symptoms, serum thyroxine and TRAb, thyroid ultrasound and orbital computed tomography. Total RNA was extracted using Trizol reagent, and RNA quality was assessed on an Agilent 2100 Bioanalyzer. What the authors observed across the whole study: A model built on a 13 V-J signature distinguished ophthalmopathy from stable hyperthyroidism, reaching 85% to 90% sensitivity and about 81% specificity in cross-validation and 80%/75% in testing. No statistical method was used to set the sample size in advance, and investigators knew the group allocation. In validation, progression to ophthalmopathy was predicted by the model with roughly 71% sensitivity and 72.22% specificity, a median of about 6.4 months before onset. Most expanded thyroid clonotypes (frequency above 0.001) were also detected in blood, suggesting blood repertoires may reflect thyroid immune responses.

Sequences were obtained from peripheral blood or thyroid tissue (not recorded which). The receptor was derived from an adult man with Graves' disease, either hyperthyroidism or ophthalmopathy (not recorded which).

This receptor has the CDR3 CAISESANSPLHF. The DNA is TGTGCCATCAGTGAGTCGGCAAATTCACCCCTCCACTTT. The chain uses TRBV10-3 and TRBJ1-6; the D segment cannot be called with confidence. Reading from cysteine to phenylalanine, the CDR3 counts 13 amino acids. Here the CDR3 DNA is all that survives: 39 bases in frame from base 1. The CDR1 and CDR2 encoded by the germline V gene are ENHRY and SYGVKD. The germline ends are 4 bases apart after V is trimmed by 0 bases and J by 7 bases.